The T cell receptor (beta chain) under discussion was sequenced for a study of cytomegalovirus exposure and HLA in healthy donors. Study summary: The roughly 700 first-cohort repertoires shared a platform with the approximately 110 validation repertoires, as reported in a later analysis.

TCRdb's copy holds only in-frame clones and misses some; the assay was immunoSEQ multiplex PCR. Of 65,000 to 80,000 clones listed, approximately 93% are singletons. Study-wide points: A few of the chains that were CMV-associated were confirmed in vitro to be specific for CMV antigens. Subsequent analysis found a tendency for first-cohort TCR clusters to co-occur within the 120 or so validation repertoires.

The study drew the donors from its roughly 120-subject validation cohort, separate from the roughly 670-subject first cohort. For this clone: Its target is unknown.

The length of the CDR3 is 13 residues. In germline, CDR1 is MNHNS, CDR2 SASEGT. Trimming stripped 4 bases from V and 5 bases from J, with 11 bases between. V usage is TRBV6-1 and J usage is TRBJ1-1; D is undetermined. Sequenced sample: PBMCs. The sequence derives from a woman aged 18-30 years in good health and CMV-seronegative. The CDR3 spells CASSAQIRTEAFF. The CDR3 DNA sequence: TGTGCCAGCAGTGCACAGATTCGTACTGAAGCTTTCTTT.